The rows below give T cell receptor beta chains drawn from one sample of a study of shared clonotypes between healthy human individuals. Repertoires were generated with immunoSEQ multiplex PCR, while TCRdb's copy carries only in-frame clones and drops some. The sample has 2 million to 2.5 million clones, 80% to 95% seen once. The sequencing input was naive CD4+ T cells from PBMCs. The receptors stem from a man aged 18 to 35 in good health. Some clones in this sample may be carry-over from other donors' samples. Each CDR3 is given with its conserved first and last residue.

CDR3 length	J gene	V gene	CDR3 protein
13	TRBJ2-3	TRBV7-3	CASSAQGPDTQYF
15	TRBJ1-2	TRBV5-5	CASSGTGGSGYGYTF
17	TRBJ2-7	TRBV2	CASSERASGILTYEQYF
16	TRBJ2-3	TRBV18	CASSPPGGRRTDTQYF
9	TRBJ2-7	TRBV20-1	CSARDNVSF
16	TRBJ2-1	TRBV7-3	CASSLRLAGGLNEQFF
14	TRBJ2-6	TRBV4-2	CASSAQGLVDVLTF
16	TRBJ1-1	TRBV18	CASSPQGDRVVTEAFF
15	TRBJ2-7	TRBV5-1	CASSLFGAGESEQYF
17	TRBJ2-6	TRBV9	CASSPLLGEPGANVLTF
15	TRBJ2-3	TRBV6-5	CASSYQITATDTQYF
13	TRBJ2-7	TRBV6-5	CASSYRNSYEQYF
13	TRBJ1-1	TRBV18	CASSPDGYTEAFF
17	TRBJ2-7	TRBV4-2	CASSQDMISGTPYEQYF
15	TRBJ1-4	TRBV11-2	CASSPRGVAHEKLFF
15	TRBJ1-3	TRBV5-1	CASSPNRGSGNTIYF
15	TRBJ2-1	TRBV6-5	CASRLTSGPYNEQFF
15	TRBJ1-3	TRBV2	CASRDRTGSGNTIYF
18	TRBJ2-5	TRBV5-1	CASSFKGSGTGNRETQYF
14	TRBJ2-7	TRBV29-1	CSADTGGAGDEQYF
11	TRBJ2-3	TRBV30	CAWTSTDTQYF
15	TRBJ2-2	TRBV6-5	CASTHAGANTGELFF
16	TRBJ2-2	TRBV18	CASSGGLAGTTGELFF
11	TRBJ2-7	TRBV19	CASSGAGEQYF
11	TRBJ2-7	TRBV7-2	CASSQFYEQYF
15	TRBJ2-5	TRBV10-2	CASRRLAGVPETQYF
13	TRBJ2-1	TRBV5-1	CASSLLRGHEQFF
14	TRBJ1-3	TRBV28	CASSPTGDGNTIYF
13	TRBJ2-1	TRBV29-1	CSVEDQRANEQFF
16	TRBJ1-1	TRBV5-1	CASSLISGGADTEAFF
18	TRBJ1-4	TRBV18	CASSPLVSTKIDNEKLFF
14	TRBJ1-4	TRBV30	CAWQTGRRSEKLFF